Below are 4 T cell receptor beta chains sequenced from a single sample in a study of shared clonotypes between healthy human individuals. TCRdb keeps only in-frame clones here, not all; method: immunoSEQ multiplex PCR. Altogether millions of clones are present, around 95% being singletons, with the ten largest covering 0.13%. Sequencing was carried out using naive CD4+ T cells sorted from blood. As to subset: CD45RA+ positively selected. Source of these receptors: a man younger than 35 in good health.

In DNA, the CDR3 is TGTGCCATCAGTGAGACCCAGGCCATGGGCTACACCTTC. Translation gives CAISETQAMGYTF. The chain has TRBV10-3 and TRBJ1-2; D unclear. CDR3 size: 13 residues. Germline values: CDR1 ENHRY, CDR2 SYGVKD. V lost 2 bases, J lost 8 bases, and 12 bases lay in between.

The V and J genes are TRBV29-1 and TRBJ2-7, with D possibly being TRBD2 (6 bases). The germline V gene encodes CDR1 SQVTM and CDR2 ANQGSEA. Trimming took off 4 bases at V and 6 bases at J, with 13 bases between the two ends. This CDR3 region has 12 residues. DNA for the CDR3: TGCAGCGTTGGAGTGGGGGGAGGCGAGCAGTACTTC. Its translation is CSVGVGGGEQYF.

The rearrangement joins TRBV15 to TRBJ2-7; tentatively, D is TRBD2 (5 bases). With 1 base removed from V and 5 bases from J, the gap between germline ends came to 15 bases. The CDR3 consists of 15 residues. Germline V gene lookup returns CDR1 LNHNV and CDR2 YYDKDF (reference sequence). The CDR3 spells CATSRVKRGRNEQYF. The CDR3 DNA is TGTGCCACCAGCAGAGTTAAACGGGGAAGGAACGAGCAGTACTTC. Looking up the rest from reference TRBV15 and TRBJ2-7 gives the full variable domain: DAMVIQNPRYQVTQFGKPVTLSCSQTLNHNVMYWYQQKSSQAPKLLFHYYDKDFNNEADTPDNFQSRRPNTSFCFLDIRSPGLGDTAMYLCATSRVKRGRNEQYFGPGTRLTVT.

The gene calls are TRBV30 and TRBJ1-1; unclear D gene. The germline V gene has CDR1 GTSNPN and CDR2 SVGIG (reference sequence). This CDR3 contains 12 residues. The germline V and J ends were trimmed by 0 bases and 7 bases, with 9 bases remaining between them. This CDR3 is CAWSVSGVEAFF. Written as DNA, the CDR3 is TGTGCCTGGAGTGTGTCCGGGGTTGAAGCTTTCTTT.